The 13 T cell receptor beta chains in this list originate from one sample, sequenced in a study of T-cell reconstitution after alpha-beta-depleted transplantation in children. Unique molecular identifiers were incorporated when the TCRbeta library was constructed. One entry per CDR3 protein, called by TCRdb with MiXCR from the PCR reads. The sample records roughly 420,000 distinct CDR3 sequences, roughly 16% being singletons. Sequenced material: PBMCs, mostly from graft donor cells, taken 360 days after TCRalphabeta/CD19-depleted stem cell transplant. These receptors originate from a boy under three years old who had a stem cell transplant for Wiskott-Aldrich syndrome, so the T cells may come from the graft donor.

A few counts support this clonotype. The chain recombines TRBV5-1 with TRBJ2-1; 10 bases agree with TRBD2. The length of the CDR3 is 14 residues. From germline, CDR1 is SGHRS and CDR2 YFSETQ. The junction had 7 bases not matched to a gene; V was cut back by 4 bases and J by 9 bases. Here the CDR3 DNA reads TGCGCCAGCAGCATCACTAGCGGGATGGGTGAGCAGTTCTTC. Its translation: CASSITSGMGEQFF.

The chain employs TRBV10-3 and TRBJ2-3; D is unclear. The CDR3 extends over 16 amino acids. Germline V gene lookup returns CDR1 ENHRY and CDR2 SYGVKD. V lost 0 bases, J lost 0 bases, and 10 bases lay in between. CDR3 loop: CAISESARPSTDTQYF. In nucleotides, the CDR3 is TGTGCCATCAGTGAGTCGGCCAGACCTAGCACAGATACGCAGTATTTT.

In this sample, this clonotype turned up a few times. V usage is TRBV14 and J usage is TRBJ2-1; D is unresolved. V dropped 4 bases and J dropped 5 bases, with 18 bases sitting between them. CDR1 and CDR2 (germline): SGHDN, FVKESK. The CDR3 sequence is 16 residues long. CDR3 protein: CASSPPTTTKNNEQFF. For the CDR3, the DNA is TGTGCCAGCAGCCCACCGACCACCACGAAAAACAATGAGCAGTTCTTC.

This clonotype came up once. This rearrangement joins TRBV12-3 or TRBV12-4 to TRBJ2-7, with TRBD2 identical over 8 bases. V was clipped by 3 bases and J by 7 bases; unmatched bases: 8. The CDR3 consists of 14 residues. The CDR3, as DNA: TGTGCCAGCAGTTTGCTACTAGCGGCACGGGAGCAGTACTTC. Encoded protein: CASSLLLAAREQYF.

A few counts support this clonotype. V usage is TRBV2 and J usage is TRBJ2-1, with D possibly TRBD1 on 6 matching bases. The V end lost 5 bases, the J end lost 15 bases, and 17 bases lay between the germline ends. CDR1 and CDR2 from the germline V gene are SNHLY and FYNNEI. CDR3 size: 12 residues. CDR3 residues: CASSQQGDSPFF. In DNA form, the CDR3 reads TGTGCCAGCAGTCAACAGGGTGACTCCCCGTTCTTC.

The gene calls are TRBV12-3 or TRBV12-4 and TRBJ2-2; D may be TRBD2 (7 bases). Trimming stripped 3 bases from V and 3 bases from J, with 17 bases between. This CDR3 is built from 17 residues. CDR3 in amino acids: CASSFGGRGADTGELFF. Written as DNA, the CDR3 is TGTGCCAGCAGTTTTGGCGGTCGGGGGGCTGACACCGGGGAGCTGTTTTTT.

This clonotype was detected many times. The chain combines TRBV7-9 with TRBJ1-6; D uncertain. From germline, CDR1 is SEHNR and CDR2 FQNEAQ (reference sequence). The CDR3 spans 12 residues. V was trimmed by 1 base and J by 11 bases, leaving 6 bases between them. In DNA, the CDR3 is TGTGCCAGCAGCTTAGGGTTCGCACCCCTCCACTTT. The encoded protein is CASSLGFAPLHF.

This clonotype was observed a handful of times. This sequence joins TRBV6-5 and TRBJ1-1; 7 bases are shared with TRBD1. CDR1 is MNHEY, CDR2 SVGAGI, per germline. This CDR3 is 15 amino acids long. V dropped 6 bases and J dropped 2; count of bases not matched to a gene: 9. The CDR3 loop is CASRYPGGGNTEAFF. For the CDR3, the DNA is TGTGCCAGCAGATATCCAGGGGGAGGCAACACTGAAGCTTTCTTT.

The chain has TRBV5-1 and TRBJ2-2; D gene uncertain. The CDR3 extends over 16 amino acids. V lost 3 bases and J 2 bases, leaving 14 bases between the germline ends. Germline V gene sequence: CDR1 SGHRS, CDR2 YFSETQ. As DNA, the CDR3 is TGCGCCAGCAGCTCCTGGACGGGCAAAAACACCGGGGAGCTGTTTTTT. Its translation is CASSSWTGKNTGELFF.

This clonotype was counted between two and nine times. V and J are TRBV12-3 or TRBV12-4 and TRBJ2-5; D unclear. This CDR3 comprises 14 residues. V was cut by 2 bases and J by 5 bases, with 12 bases left in between. The chain's CDR3 is CASSLWVRWETQYF. CDR3 DNA sequence: TGTGCCAGCAGTTTATGGGTTCGGTGGGAGACCCAGTACTTC.

For the CDR3, the DNA is TGCGCCAGCAGCGGGAGGGTTCAAGATACGCAGTATTTT. Translating gives CASSGRVQDTQYF. The V and J genes are TRBV5-1 and TRBJ2-3, with 7 bases fitting TRBD2. This CDR3 is built from 13 residues. In germline, CDR1 is SGHRS, CDR2 YFSETQ. Trimming took 4 bases from V and 5 from J; bases not matched to a gene: 4.

This clonotype was observed a few times. V is TRBV7-2 and J is TRBJ2-7; 7 nucleotides line up with TRBD1. V gave up 0 bases and J gave up 3 bases; unmatched junction bases: 5. The CDR3 consists of 15 residues. Germline V CDR1 and CDR2: SGHTA, FQGNSA. CDR3 nucleotide sequence: TGTGCCAGCAGCTTAGCGGGGACAGATTACTACGAGCAGTACTTC. This codes for CASSLAGTDYYEQYF.

This rearrangement joins TRBV4-3 to TRBJ2-7; TRBD2 matches 7 bases. Germline CDR1 and CDR2: LGHNA and YSLEER. The CDR3 runs 14 residues. With 0 bases clipped from V and 6 bases from J, the junction kept 5 bases outside the gene matches. This chain's CDR3 is CASSQERLATEQYF. The CDR3 DNA is TGCGCCAGCAGCCAAGAACGACTAGCAACCGAGCAGTACTTC.